This T cell receptor beta chain was recorded in a study of vaccination and CD4 T cells after COVID-19. CDR1 is MNHEY, CDR2 SVGEGT, per germline. The CDR3 runs to 14 residues. The V and J ends lost 4 bases and 10 bases respectively, with 14 bases between them. Treatment described: roughly 10-day PBMC culture with coronavirus spike peptide pools or control peptides (ViraFEST assay). After being plated at roughly 2.2 million per well, PBMCs were cultured with roughly 9.3 IU/ml IL-2 and around 9.2 ug/ml peptide pools. In the case of this clonotype: Antigen specificity is unknown.

Study-level results: The great majority, 304 of 307 vaccine-specific clones, proved spike mono-reactive in convalescent patients. Relatively small numbers of convalescent patients were studied, with no early post-infection timepoints included. Convalescent patients showed a median 86.3% of reactive clones that were seen only post-vaccination.

Cultured CD4+ T-cell DNA underwent Oncomine TCR Beta short-read sequencing. MiXCR was run by TCRdb on the PCR reads, yielding one entry per CDR3 protein. The table has approximately 12,000 distinct CDR3 sequences, 60% to 85% seen once; the top ten hold 20% to 30%. The genes are TRBV6-2 or TRBV6-3 and TRBJ1-6; no clear D gene. Sample: CD4+ T cells from blood, cultured in vitro. The source is a human donor who had recovered from COVID-19. The CDR3 nucleotides are TGTGCCAGCAGTTCCGACACTGGAAGGTCACCCCTCCACTTT. Amino acids: CASSSDTGRSPLHF.